The rows below give T cell receptor beta chains drawn from one sample of a study of cytomegalovirus exposure and HLA in healthy donors. Clones were sequenced by immunoSEQ multiplex PCR, and TCRdb holds only the in-frame ones, with some missing. Here the sample spans about 140,000 clones, about 68% being singletons. The source material was PBMCs. These receptor sequences come from a human donor in good health. Each CDR3 is given with its conserved first and last residue. The order of the fields is clone size, D gene, J gene, V gene, CDR3 protein, CDR3 DNA. D genes are given only for firm matches. Expanded clones are given a class, and other clones once, few, many or no size at all.

. | TRBD2 | TRBJ2-7 | TRBV6-5 | CASSMTSGNSYEQYF | TGTGCCAGCAGCATGACTAGCGGGAACTCCTACGAGCAGTACTTC
few | . | TRBJ2-6 | TRBV7-6 | CASSLALGANVLTF | TGTGCCAGCAGCTTAGCTCTGGGGGCCAACGTCCTGACTTTC
. | . | TRBJ1-4 | TRBV7-4 | CASSPDTVNEKLFF | TGTGCCAGCAGCCCGGACACGGTGAATGAAAAACTGTTTTTT
. | . | TRBJ2-5 | TRBV2 | CASRRSLGGEQYF | TGTGCCAGCAGGAGGAGCCTTGGTGGGGAGCAGTACTTC
. | TRBD2 | TRBJ2-5 | TRBV29-1 | CSVAGRRGETQYF | TGCAGCGTCGCCGGGAGGCGAGGGGAGACCCAGTACTTC
. | . | TRBJ1-1 | TRBV4-1 | CASSQDGGGTEAFF | TGCGCCAGCAGCCAAGATGGGGGGGGGACTGAAGCTTTCTTT
few | TRBD1 | TRBJ2-7 | TRBV18 | CASSPRGQGEQYF | TGTGCCAGCTCACCAAGGGGGCAGGGCGAGCAGTACTTC
once | . | TRBJ1-5 | TRBV19 | CASRAGESGNQPQHF | TGTGCCAGTAGGGCAGGGGAGTCGGGCAATCAGCCCCAGCATTTT
. | TRBD1 | TRBJ2-3 | TRBV4-1 | CASSQVFGQGVTDTQYF | TGCGCCAGCAGCCAAGTATTCGGACAGGGGGTTACAGATACGCAGTATTTT
. | . | TRBJ2-5 | TRBV5-1 | CASSFGRRETQYF | TGCGCCAGCAGCTTTGGCCGCAGAGAGACCCAGTACTTC
. | . | TRBJ1-5 | TRBV23-1 | CASIGWTSRPHQPQHF | TGCGCCAGCATTGGGTGGACAAGCCGGCCCCATCAGCCCCAGCATTTT
. | . | TRBJ1-1 | TRBV6-1 | CASSAGEAFF | TGTGCCAGCAGTGCGGGTGAAGCTTTCTTT
once | TRBD2 | TRBJ2-2 | TRBV10-3 | CAITEREAGELFF | TGTGCCATCACCGAGCGGGAGGCCGGGGAGCTGTTTTTT
. | TRBD1 | TRBJ2-6 | TRBV4-1 | CASSDDRAGANVLTF | TGCGCCAGCAGCGACGACAGGGCTGGGGCCAACGTCCTGACTTTC
. | TRBD2 | TRBJ2-1 | TRBV2 | CASSETSGAFWRQFF | TGTGCCAGCAGTGAAACTAGCGGGGCCTTTTGGCGACAGTTCTTC
once | . | TRBJ2-1 | TRBV2 | CASSEESGLSYNEQFF | TGTGCCAGCAGTGAAGAAAGCGGACTATCCTACAATGAGCAGTTCTTC
few | . | TRBJ2-7 | TRBV4-1 | CASSQLDNSYEQYF | TGCGCCAGCAGCCAACTCGACAATTCCTACGAGCAGTACTTC
. | . | TRBJ1-2 | TRBV6-5 | CASTRSGNGYTF | TGTGCCAGCACAAGGTCAGGGAATGGCTACACCTTC
few | TRBD2 | TRBJ2-6 | TRBV5-4 | CASKERGSGANVLTF | TGTGCCAGCAAAGAGCGGGGGTCCGGGGCCAACGTCCTGACTTTC